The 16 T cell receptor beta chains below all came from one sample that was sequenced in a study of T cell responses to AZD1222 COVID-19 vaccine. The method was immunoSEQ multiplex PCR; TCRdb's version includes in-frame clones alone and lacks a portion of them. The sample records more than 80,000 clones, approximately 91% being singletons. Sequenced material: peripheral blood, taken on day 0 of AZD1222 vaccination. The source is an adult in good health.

The CDR3 loop reads CASSYSTFWDTQYF. CDR3 DNA sequence: TGTGCCAGCAGTTACTCGACATTTTGGGATACGCAGTATTTT. This chain uses TRBV6-6 with TRBJ2-3; D gene unclear. This CDR3 region has 14 residues. Per the germline V gene, CDR1 is MNHNY and CDR2 is SVGAGI (reference sequence). V lost 0 bases, J lost 6 bases, and 10 bases lay in between.

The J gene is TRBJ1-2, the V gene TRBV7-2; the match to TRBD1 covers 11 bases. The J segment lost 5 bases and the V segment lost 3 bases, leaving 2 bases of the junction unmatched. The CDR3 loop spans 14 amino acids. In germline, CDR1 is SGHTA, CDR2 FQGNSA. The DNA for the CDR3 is TGTGCCAGCAGCTTTGGACAGGGGGCGTATGGCTACACCTTC. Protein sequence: CASSFGQGAYGYTF. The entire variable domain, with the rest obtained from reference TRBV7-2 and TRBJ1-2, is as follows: GAGVSQSPSNKVTEKGKDVELRCDPISGHTALYWYRQSLGQGLEFLIYFQGNSAPDKSGLPSDRFSAERTGGSVSTLTIQRTQQEDSAVYLCASSFGQGAYGYTFGSGTRLTVV.

Here the CDR3 reads CASSLIGGVADTQYF. The CDR3 DNA sequence: TGTGCCAGCAGCTTAATAGGAGGCGTCGCAGATACGCAGTATTTT. This chain joins TRBV11-2 and TRBJ2-3; D may be TRBD2 (5 bases). The CDR3 has 15 amino acids. Trimming removed 2 bases at V and 4 bases at J, with 13 bases between. In germline, CDR1 is SGHAT, CDR2 FQNNGV.

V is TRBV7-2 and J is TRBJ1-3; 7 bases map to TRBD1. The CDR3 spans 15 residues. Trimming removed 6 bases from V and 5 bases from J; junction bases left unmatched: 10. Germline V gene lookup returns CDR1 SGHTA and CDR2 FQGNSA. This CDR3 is CASRKQGIKRNTIYF. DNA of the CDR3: TGTGCCAGCAGAAAACAGGGGATAAAGAGAAACACCATATATTTT.

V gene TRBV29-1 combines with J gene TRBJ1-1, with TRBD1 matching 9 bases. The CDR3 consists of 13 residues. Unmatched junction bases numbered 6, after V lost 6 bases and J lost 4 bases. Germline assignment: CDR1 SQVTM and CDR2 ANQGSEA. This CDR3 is CSVSQTGGTEAFF. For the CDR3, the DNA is TGCAGCGTAAGCCAGACAGGGGGCACTGAAGCTTTCTTT.

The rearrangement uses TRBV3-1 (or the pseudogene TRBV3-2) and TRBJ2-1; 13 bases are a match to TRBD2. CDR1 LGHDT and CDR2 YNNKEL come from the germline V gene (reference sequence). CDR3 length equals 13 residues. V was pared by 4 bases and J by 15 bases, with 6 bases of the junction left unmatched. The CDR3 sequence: CASSLGLAGVPFF. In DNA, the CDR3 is TGTGCCAGCAGCCTCGGACTAGCGGGGGTACCGTTCTTC.

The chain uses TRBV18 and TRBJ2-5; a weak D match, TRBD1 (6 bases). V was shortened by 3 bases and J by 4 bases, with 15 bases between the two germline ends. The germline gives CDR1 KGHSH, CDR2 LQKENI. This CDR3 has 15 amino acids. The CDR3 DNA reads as TGTGCCAGCTCACCTGGGACATCTAAGGCAGAGACCCAGTACTTC. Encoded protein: CASSPGTSKAETQYF. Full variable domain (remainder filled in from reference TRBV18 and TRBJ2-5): NAGVMQNPRHLVRRRGQEARLRCSPMKGHSHVYWYRQLPEEGLKFMVYLQKENIIDESGMPKERFSAEFPKEGPSILRIQQVVRGDSAAYFCASSPGTSKAETQYFGPGTRLLVL.

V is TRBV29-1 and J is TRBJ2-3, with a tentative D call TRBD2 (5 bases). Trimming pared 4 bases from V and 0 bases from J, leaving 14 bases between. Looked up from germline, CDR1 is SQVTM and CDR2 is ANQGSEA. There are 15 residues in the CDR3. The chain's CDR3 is CSVVTGSTSTDTQYF. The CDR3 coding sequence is TGCAGCGTTGTTACGGGGTCCACTAGCACAGATACGCAGTATTTT.

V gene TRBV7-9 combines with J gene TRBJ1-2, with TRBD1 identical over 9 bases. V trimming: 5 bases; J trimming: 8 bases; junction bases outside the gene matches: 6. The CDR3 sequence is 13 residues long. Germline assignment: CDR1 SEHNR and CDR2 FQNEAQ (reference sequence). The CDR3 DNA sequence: TGTGCCAGCAGCCGTACAGGGGGCGAAGGCTACACCTTC. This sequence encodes CASSRTGGEGYTF.

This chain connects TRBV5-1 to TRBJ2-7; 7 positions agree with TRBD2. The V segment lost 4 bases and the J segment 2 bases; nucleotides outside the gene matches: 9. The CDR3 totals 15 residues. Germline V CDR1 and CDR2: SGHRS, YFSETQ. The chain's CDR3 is CASSITAGSTYEQYF. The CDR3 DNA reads TGCGCCAGCAGCATCACAGCGGGATCCACCTACGAGCAGTACTTC.

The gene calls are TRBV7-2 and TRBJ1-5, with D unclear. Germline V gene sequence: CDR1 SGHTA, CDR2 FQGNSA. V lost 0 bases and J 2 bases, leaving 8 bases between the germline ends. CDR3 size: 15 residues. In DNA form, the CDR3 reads TGTGCCAGCAGCTTAGCGGTGGCGGGCAATCAGCCCCAGCATTTT. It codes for CASSLAVAGNQPQHF.

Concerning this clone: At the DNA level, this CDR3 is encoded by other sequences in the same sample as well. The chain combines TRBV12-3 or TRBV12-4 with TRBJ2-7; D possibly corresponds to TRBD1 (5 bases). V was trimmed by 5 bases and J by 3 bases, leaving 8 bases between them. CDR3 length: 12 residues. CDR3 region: CASSLQGYEQYF. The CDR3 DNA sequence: TGTGCCAGCAGTCTGCAGGGCTACGAGCAGTACTTC.

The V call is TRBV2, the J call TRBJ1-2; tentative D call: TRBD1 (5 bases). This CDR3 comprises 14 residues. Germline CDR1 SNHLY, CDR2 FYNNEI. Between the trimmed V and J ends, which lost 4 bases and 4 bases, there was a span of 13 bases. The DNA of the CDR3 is TGTGCCAGCAGTGGACAGATCAGAAGCTATGGCTACACCTTC. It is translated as CASSGQIRSYGYTF.

The chain's CDR3 is CASSKPQVPYEQYF. The CDR3 DNA reads as TGTGCCAGCAGCAAGCCCCAGGTCCCCTACGAGCAGTACTTC. The gene calls are TRBV21-1 and TRBJ2-7; TRBD1 is the table's D call, not checked against the DNA. TRBV21-1 is classified as a pseudogene. This CDR3 has 14 residues.

The DNA for the CDR3 is TGTGCCAGCAGCCCGTATAGCACAGATACGCAGTATTTT. As protein: CASSPYSTDTQYF. The chain carries TRBV12-3 or TRBV12-4 and TRBJ2-3; D uncertain. Deletions cut 6 bases from V and 0 bases from J, with 7 bases between. The CDR3 loop spans 13 amino acids.

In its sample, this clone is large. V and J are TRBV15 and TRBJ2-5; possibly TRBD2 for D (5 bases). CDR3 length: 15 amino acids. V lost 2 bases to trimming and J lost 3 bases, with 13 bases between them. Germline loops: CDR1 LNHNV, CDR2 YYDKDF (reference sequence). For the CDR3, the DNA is TGTGCCACCAGCAGACCCGCATTGAGGGAAGAGACCCAGTACTTC. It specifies CATSRPALREETQYF. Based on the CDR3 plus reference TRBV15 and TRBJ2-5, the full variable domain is DAMVIQNPRYQVTQFGKPVTLSCSQTLNHNVMYWYQQKSSQAPKLLFHYYDKDFNNEADTPDNFQSRRPNTSFCFLDIRSPGLGDTAMYLCATSRPALREETQYFGPGTRLLVL.